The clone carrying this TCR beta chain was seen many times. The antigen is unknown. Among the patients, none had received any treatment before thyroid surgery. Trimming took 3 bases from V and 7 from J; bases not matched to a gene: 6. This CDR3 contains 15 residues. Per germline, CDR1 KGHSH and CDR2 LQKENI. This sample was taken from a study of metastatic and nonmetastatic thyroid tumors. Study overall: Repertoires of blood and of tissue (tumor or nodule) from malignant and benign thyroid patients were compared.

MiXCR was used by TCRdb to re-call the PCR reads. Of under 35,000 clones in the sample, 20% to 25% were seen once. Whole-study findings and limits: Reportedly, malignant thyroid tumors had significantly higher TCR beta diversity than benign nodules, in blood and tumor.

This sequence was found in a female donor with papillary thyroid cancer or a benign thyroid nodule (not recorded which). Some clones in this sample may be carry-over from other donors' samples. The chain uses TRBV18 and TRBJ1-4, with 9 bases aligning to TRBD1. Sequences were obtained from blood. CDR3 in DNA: TGTGCCAGCTCACCTCCAACAGGGGGCTCTGAAAAACTGTTTTTT. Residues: CASSPPTGGSEKLFF.